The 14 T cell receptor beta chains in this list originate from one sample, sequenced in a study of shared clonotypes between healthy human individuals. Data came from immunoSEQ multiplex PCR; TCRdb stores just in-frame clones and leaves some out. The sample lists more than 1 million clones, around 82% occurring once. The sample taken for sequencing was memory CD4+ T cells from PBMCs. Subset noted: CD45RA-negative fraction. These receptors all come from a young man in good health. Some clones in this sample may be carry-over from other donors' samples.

CDR3 region: CASSLDVGETQYF. The CDR3 DNA is TGTGCCAGCAGTTTGGACGTTGGAGAGACCCAGTACTTC. The chain has TRBV27 and TRBJ2-5; D gene uncertain. V lost 3 bases, J lost 4 bases, and 9 bases lay in between. This CDR3 has 13 residues. The germline gives CDR1 MNHEY, CDR2 SMNVEV (reference sequence).

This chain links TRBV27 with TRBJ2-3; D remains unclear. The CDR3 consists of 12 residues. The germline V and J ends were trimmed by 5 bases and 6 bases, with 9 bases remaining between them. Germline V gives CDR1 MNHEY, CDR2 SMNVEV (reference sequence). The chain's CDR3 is CASSPKRDTQYF. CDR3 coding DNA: TGTGCCAGCAGTCCCAAAAGGGATACGCAGTATTTT.

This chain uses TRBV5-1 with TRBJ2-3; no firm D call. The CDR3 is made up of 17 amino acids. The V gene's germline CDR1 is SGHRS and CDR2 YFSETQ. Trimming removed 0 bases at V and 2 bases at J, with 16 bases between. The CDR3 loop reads CASSLVVSRQFTDTQYF. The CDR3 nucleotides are TGCGCCAGCAGCTTGGTGGTAAGCCGACAATTCACAGATACGCAGTATTTT.

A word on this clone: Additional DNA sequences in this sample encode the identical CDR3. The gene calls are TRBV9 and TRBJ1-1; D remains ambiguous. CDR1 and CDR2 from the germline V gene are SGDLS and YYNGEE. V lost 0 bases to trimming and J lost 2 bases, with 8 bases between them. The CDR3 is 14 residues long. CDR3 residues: CASSVGAANTEAFF. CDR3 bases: TGTGCCAGCAGCGTAGGAGCGGCCAACACTGAAGCTTTCTTT.

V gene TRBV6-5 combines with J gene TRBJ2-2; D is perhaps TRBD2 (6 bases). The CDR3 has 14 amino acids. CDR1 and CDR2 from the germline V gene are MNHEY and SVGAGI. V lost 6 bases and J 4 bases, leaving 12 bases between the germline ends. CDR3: CASRIAAGTGELFF. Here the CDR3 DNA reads TGTGCCAGCAGAATAGCGGCGGGCACCGGGGAGCTGTTTTTT.

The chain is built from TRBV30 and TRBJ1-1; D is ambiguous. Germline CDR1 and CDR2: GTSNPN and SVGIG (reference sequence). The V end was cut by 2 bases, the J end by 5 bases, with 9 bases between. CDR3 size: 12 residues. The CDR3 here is CAWSQGWTEAFF. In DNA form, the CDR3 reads TGTGCCTGGAGTCAAGGGTGGACTGAAGCTTTCTTT.

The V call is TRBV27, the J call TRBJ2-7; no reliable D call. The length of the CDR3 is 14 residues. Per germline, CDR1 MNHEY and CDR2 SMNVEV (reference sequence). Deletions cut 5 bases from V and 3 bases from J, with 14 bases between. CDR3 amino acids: CASSARLEYYEQYF. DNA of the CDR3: TGTGCCAGCAGTGCTAGACTGGAATACTACGAGCAGTACTTC.

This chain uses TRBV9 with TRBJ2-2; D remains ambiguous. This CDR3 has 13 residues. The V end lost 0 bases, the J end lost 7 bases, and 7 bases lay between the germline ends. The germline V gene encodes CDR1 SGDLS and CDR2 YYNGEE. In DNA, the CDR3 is TGTGCCAGCAGCGTAGCTAGGGACGGGGAGCTGTTTTTT. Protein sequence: CASSVARDGELFF.

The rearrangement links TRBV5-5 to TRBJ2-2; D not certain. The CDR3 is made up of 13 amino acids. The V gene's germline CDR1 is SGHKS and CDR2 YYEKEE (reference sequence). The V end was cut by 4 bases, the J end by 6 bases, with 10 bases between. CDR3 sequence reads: CASSPLSPGELFF. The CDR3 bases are TGTGCCAGCAGCCCATTAAGTCCCGGGGAGCTGTTTTTT.

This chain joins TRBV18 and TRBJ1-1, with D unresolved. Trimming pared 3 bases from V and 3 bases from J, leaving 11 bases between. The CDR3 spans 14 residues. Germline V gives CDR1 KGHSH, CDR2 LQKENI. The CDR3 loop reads CASSPLSQDTEAFF. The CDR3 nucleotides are TGTGCCAGCTCACCTTTGAGTCAGGACACTGAAGCTTTCTTT.

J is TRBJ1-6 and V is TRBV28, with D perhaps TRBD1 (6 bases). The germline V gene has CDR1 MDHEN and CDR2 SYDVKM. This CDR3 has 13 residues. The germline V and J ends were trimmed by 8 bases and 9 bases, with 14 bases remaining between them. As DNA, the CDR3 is TGTGCCAGCCGGGGGGCGCGGGGTTCACCCCTCCACTTT. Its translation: CASRGARGSPLHF.

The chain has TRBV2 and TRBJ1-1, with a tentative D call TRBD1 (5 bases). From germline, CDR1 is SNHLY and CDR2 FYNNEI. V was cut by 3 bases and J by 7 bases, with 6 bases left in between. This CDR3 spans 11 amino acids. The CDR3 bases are TGTGCCAGCAGTGACGGGGGTGAAGCTTTCTTT. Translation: CASSDGGEAFF.

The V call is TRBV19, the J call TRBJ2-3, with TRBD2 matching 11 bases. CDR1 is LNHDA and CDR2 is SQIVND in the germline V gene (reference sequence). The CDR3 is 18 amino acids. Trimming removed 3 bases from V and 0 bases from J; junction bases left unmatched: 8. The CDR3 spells CASSMGRASGRSTDTQYF. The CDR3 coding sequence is TGTGCCAGTAGTATGGGTCGGGCTAGCGGGAGGAGCACAGATACGCAGTATTTT.

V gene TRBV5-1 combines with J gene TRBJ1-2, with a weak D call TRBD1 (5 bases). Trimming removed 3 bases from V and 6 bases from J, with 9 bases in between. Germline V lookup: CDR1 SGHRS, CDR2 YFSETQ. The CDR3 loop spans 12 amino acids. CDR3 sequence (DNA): TGCGCCAGCAGCTGGGGGTACGATGGCTACACCTTC. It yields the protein CASSWGYDGYTF.